This T cell receptor (beta chain) appears in the sequencing data of a study of coeliac disease. Overall study results and limits: Control samples showed higher TRB and TRG clonality than intraepithelial and lamina propria samples in active celiac disease. Few TRB amino acid sequences were shared between samples; most were unique. Cross-contamination between intraepithelial and lamina propria cells was possible.

Profiling relied on immunoSEQ multiplex PCR, and the TCRdb table lists in-frame clones only, not all of them. The sample yields roughly 7,300 clones, roughly 63% seen once. Concerning this clone: What it binds is not known.

Each fraction contributed one 500,000-cell aliquot for sequencing. The CDR3 loop spans 14 amino acids. V lost 0 bases, J lost 13 bases, and 12 bases stayed unmatched. Germline loops: CDR1 LNHDA, CDR2 SQIVND (reference sequence). This sequence originates from an older woman with active celiac disease. The sequenced material came from lamina propria lymphocytes from the gut. The chain combines TRBV19 with TRBJ2-7; 7 nucleotides line up with TRBD1. CDR3 loop: CASSIDPSTDRQYF. CDR3 DNA: TGTGCCAGTAGTATAGATCCCTCTACGGACAGGCAATACTTC.